Shown below are 11 T cell receptor delta chains from a single sample sequenced in a study of γδ T cells in repeated Plasmodium falciparum infection. TCRdb called clones from the multiplex PCR reads again using CATT. The profile covers 85,000 to 95,000 delta-chain clones, with approximately 1.5% appearing a single time and 7% to 9.5% taken by the ten largest. Vgamma9/Vdelta2+ and Vdelta2-negative gammadelta T cells were flow-sorted from PBMC for bulk sequencing. Specimen: gamma-delta T cells from blood. The receptors were gathered from a pool of human donors (malaria-infected and uninfected, not separated).

This clone was recorded a few times. The mismatch at residue 7 between this DNA's translation and the TCRdb protein of a much larger clone likely reflects a read error; the protein shown is translated from the DNA. The V gene is TRDV1, the J gene TRDJ1; 11 bases fit TRDD3. V lost 2 bases, J lost 1 base, and 18 bases stayed unmatched. The CDR3 is 21 amino acids. The germline gives CDR1 TSWWSYY, CDR2 QGS. The DNA for the CDR3 is TGTGCTCTTGGGGAAACAGTCCCCGTGGGTACTGGGGGATATTTCACCGATAAACTCATCTTT. It is translated as CALGETVPVGTGGYFTDKLIF.

In this sample, this clone turned up a few times. This DNA translates differently at residue 8 from the TCRdb protein, which is that of a much larger clone; a read error is likely, and the protein shown is the DNA's own translation. This chain uses TRDV1 with TRDJ1; a weak D match, TRDD3 (6 bases). No J segment appears in TCRdb, so it was assigned here by matching the sequence to germline. With 0 bases removed from V and 9 bases from J, the gap between germline ends came to 29 bases. Looked up from germline, CDR1 is TSWWSYY and CDR2 is QGS. The length of the CDR3 is 19 residues. CDR3 nucleotide sequence: TGTGCTCTTGGGGAACTACCCTGTCTGGGGAATACGGACCCTGTGGAACTCATCTTT. Its translation: CALGELPCLGNTDPVELIF.

A remark on this clone: Since a far larger clone is one base different, this is likely a read error. This specimen includes other DNA sequences encoding the same CDR3. CDR3 in DNA: TGTGCCTGTGCGTCTCGGTGGACACCTCTGGGGATAGGGCCGACCGATAAACTCATCTTT. This sequence encodes CACASRWTPLGIGPTDKLIF. This chain joins TRDV2 and TRDJ1; 7 nucleotides agree with TRDD3. Assignment of the J gene here rests on matching the DNA to germline, because TCRdb gives none. J lost 2 bases, V lost 5 bases, and 25 bases had no gene match. The CDR3 is 20 amino acids. Germline lookup yields CDR1 GEAIGNYY and CDR2 EKD.

For this clone: The likely explanation is a read error, given a far larger clone one base away. The same CDR3 arises from other DNA sequences in this sample as well. V is TRDV1 and J is TRDJ1, with TRDD3 matching 8 bases. The J gene, missing from TCRdb, was assigned here through DNA to germline matching. The CDR3 covers 28 residues. CDR1 and CDR2 (germline): TSWWSYY, QGS. Written as DNA, the CDR3 is TGTGCCCTTGGGGAACGATACTGGGGACTGGGGGCCTACAAGGCCTACAAGGGCCCAAGGGCGTACACCGATAAACTCATCTTT. Translated: CALGERYWGLGAYKAYKGPRAYTDKLIF.

On this clone: The mismatch at residue 13 between this DNA's translation and the TCRdb protein of a much larger clone likely reflects a read error; the protein shown is translated from the DNA. The chain recombines TRDV3 with TRDJ1, with D uncertain. The germline V gene encodes CDR1 TVYSNPD and CDR2 GDNSRS (reference sequence). The CDR3 consists of 18 residues. Trimming took 1 base from V and 3 from J, leaving 27 bases between them. CDR3 residues: CAFIVNQGLLTYPDKLIF. The DNA of the CDR3 is TGTGCCTTTATAGTTAATCAGGGACTCCTGACGTACCCCGATAAACTCATCTTT.

This clone has more than one count but fewer than ten. A read error may account for a junction end that differs from germline. This chain links TRDV1 with TRDJ1; D perhaps matches TRDD3 (6 bases). The CDR3 sequence is 19 residues long. Germline V gene sequence: CDR1 TSWWSYY, CDR2 QGS. The CDR3: CSLGEVRVLDVLGSDKLIF. The CDR3 coding sequence is TGTTCTCTTGGGGAAGTACGAGTCCTAGATGTACTGGGCTCCGATAAACTCATCTTT.

This clone was seen more than once but under ten times. Translating this DNA gives a protein that differs at residue 7 from the TCRdb one, which belongs to a much larger clone; a read error is likely, and the protein shown is this translation. In the same sample, other DNA sequences code for this CDR3. The chain combines TRDV2 with TRDJ1, with D uncertain. TCRdb carries no J gene annotation; the J gene was assigned here by matching the DNA with germline. V was pared by 1 base and J by 1 base, with 15 bases between. The CDR3 is 16 residues long. Looked up from germline, CDR1 is GEAIGNYY and CDR2 is EKD. The chain's CDR3 is CACDTGDGPTTDKLIF. CDR3 nucleotides: TGTGCCTGTGACACAGGCGACGGACCCACCACCGATAAACTCATCTTT.

In the case of this clone: TCRdb assigns this DNA the protein of a much larger clone, which departs from its translation at residue 12; this likely reflects a read error, and the protein shown comes from translating the DNA. The rearrangement links TRDV2 to TRDJ3; 9 bases fit TRDD3. TCRdb supplies no J gene; here it was assigned by aligning the nucleotide sequence to germline. This CDR3 region has 19 residues. The germline V gene encodes CDR1 GEAIGNYY and CDR2 EKD. The CDR3 protein is CACDSVLGESSRDTRQMFF. The DNA for the CDR3 is TGTGCCTGTGACTCTGTACTGGGGGAGAGCTCCCGGGACACCCGACAGATGTTTTTC.

In its sample, this clone was seen a few times. The protein TCRdb lists belongs to a much larger clone and differs from this DNA's translation at residue 12, which points to a read error; the protein shown is made from the DNA. The V call is TRDV1, the J call TRDJ1; D possibly corresponds to TRDD2 (5 bases). In the absence of a J gene in TCRdb, the DNA was matched to germline to assign it here. The CDR3 spans 21 residues. V dropped 0 bases and J dropped 0 bases, with 26 bases sitting between them. Germline V CDR1 and CDR2: TSWWSYY, QGS. This CDR3 reads CALGELSTYAFDMPYTDKLIF. In DNA, the CDR3 is TGTGCTCTTGGGGAACTAAGTACCTACGCCTTCGACATGCCGTACACCGATAAACTCATCTTT.

Comment on this clone: The TCRdb protein, from a much larger clone, departs from this DNA's translation at residue 10, likely by read error; the protein shown derives from the DNA. The rearrangement links TRDV2 to TRDJ1; TRDD3 aligns across 7 bases. Germline matching of the DNA provided the J gene here, since TCRdb leaves it blank. CDR1 GEAIGNYY and CDR2 EKD come from the germline V gene. Germline trimming cut 1 base from V and 4 bases from J; bases unmatched to any gene: 14. The CDR3 covers 17 residues. The CDR3 here is CACDTQYWGSDDDKLIF. Here the CDR3 DNA reads TGTGCCTGTGACACTCAATACTGGGGCAGTGACGACGATAAACTCATCTTT.

This clone was seen a handful of times. TCRdb attributes to this sequence the protein of a much larger clone, which differs from the DNA translation at residue 11; a read error is likely, and the protein displayed is translated from the DNA. The V call is TRDV1, the J call TRDJ1; D is unclear. The J gene, absent from TCRdb, was called here by matching the DNA to germline. CDR1 is TSWWSYY, CDR2 QGS, per germline. V was pared by 2 bases and J by 6 bases, with 16 bases between. The CDR3 has 15 amino acids. In DNA form, the CDR3 reads TGTGCTCTTGGGGAAAAACATTCTTTCCACAATAAACTCATCTTT. It codes for CALGEKHSFHNKLIF.